Following are 2 T cell receptor beta chains from one sample sequenced in a study of preoperative IRX-2 immunotherapy in early breast cancer. Only in-frame clones appear in the TCRdb table, and some are missing; sequencing was by immunoSEQ multiplex PCR. The sample holds 40,000 to 45,000 clones, roughly 94% seen once. The treatment here: preoperative locoregional IRX-2 cytokine immunotherapy. This sample comprised tumor tissue, obtained after IRX-2 immunotherapy. The receptors here all came from a human donor with breast cancer.

DNA for the CDR3: TGTGCCAGCAGTTTAGGGGGCCCCAACTATGGCTACACCTTC. Translating gives CASSLGGPNYGYTF. The chain has TRBV27 and TRBJ1-2, with D perhaps matching TRBD1 (6 bases). V lost 2 bases to trimming and J lost 2 bases, with 9 bases between them. This CDR3 contains 14 residues. In germline, CDR1 is MNHEY, CDR2 SMNVEV (reference sequence).

The CDR3 here is CSARGGFEQFF. CDR3 nucleotide sequence: TGCAGTGCTAGAGGGGGATTTGAGCAGTTCTTC. This chain joins TRBV20-1 and TRBJ2-1; D remains unclear. The germline V gene encodes CDR1 DFQATT and CDR2 SNEGSKA (reference sequence). The germline V and J ends were trimmed by 1 base and 9 bases, with 7 bases remaining between them. This CDR3 has 11 residues.